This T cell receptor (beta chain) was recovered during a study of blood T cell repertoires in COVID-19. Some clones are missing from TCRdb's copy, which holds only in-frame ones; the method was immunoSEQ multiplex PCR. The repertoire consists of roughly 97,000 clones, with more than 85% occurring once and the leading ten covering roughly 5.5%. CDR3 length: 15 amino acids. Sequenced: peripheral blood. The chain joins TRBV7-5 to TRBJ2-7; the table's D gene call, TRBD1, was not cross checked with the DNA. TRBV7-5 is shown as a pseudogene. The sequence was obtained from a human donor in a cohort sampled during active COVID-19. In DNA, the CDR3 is TGTGCCAGAAGCCACGGGACAGCGGATGTCTACGAGCAGTACTTC. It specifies CARSHGTADVYEQYF.